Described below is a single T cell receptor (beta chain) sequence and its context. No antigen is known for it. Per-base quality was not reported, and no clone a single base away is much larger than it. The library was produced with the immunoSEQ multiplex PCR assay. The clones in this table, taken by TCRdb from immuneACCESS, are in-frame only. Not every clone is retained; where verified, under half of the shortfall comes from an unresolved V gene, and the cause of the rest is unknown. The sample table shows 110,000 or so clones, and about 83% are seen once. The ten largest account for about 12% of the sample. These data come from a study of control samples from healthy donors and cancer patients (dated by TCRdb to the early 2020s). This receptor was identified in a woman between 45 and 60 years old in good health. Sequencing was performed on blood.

The sequenced DNA is TGTGCCAGCAGTGACTCGATGGGGGACACTGAAGCTTTCTTT. Its protein product is CASSDSMGDTEAFF. The sequence is built from TRBV25-1 and TRBJ1-1, and TRBD1 may be the D gene, going by 5 matching bases. CDR1 and CDR2, looked up from the germline V gene, are MGHDK and SYGVNS. V is cut by 3 bases and J by 3 bases, and the space between the germline ends is 11 bases. Including the terminal cysteine and phenylalanine, the CDR3 comprises 14 residues. Solely the CDR3 DNA is kept, with 42 bases framed from the first base. The CDR3 plus the reference TRBV25-1 and TRBJ1-1 genes for the other parts give the full variable domain: EADIYQTPRYLVIGTGKKITLECSQTMGHDKMYWYQQDPGMELHLIHYSYGVNSTEKGDLSSESTVSRIRTEHFPLTLESARPSHTSQYLCASSDSMGDTEAFFGQGTRLTVV.